This is a list of T cell receptor beta chains from one sample in a study of long-term antiretroviral therapy in people with HIV. Repertoires were generated with immunoSEQ multiplex PCR, while TCRdb's copy carries only in-frame clones and drops some. Of tens of thousands of clones in the sample, roughly four fifths were seen once. The source was unsorted PBMCs, collected 0.6 years after starting antiretroviral therapy. These TCRs come from a man aged 18 to 29 with HIV. Each CDR3 is given with its conserved first and last residue. A row's size may be missing; if present it is once, few, many or a size class.

clone_size: NA; v_call: TRBV5-4; j_call: TRBJ2-7; cdr3_aa: CASSSRTVGEQYF
clone_size: NA; v_call: TRBV7-2; j_call: TRBJ1-5; cdr3_aa: CASSLGRVARPQPQHF
clone_size: once; v_call: TRBV11-2; j_call: TRBJ2-7; cdr3_aa: CASSLAGQGIYEQYF
clone_size: NA; v_call: TRBV6-1; j_call: TRBJ2-1; cdr3_aa: CASSAGLSYNEQFF
clone_size: NA; v_call: TRBV27; j_call: TRBJ2-2; cdr3_aa: CASSPTATGELFF
clone_size: NA; v_call: TRBV5-1; j_call: TRBJ2-3; cdr3_aa: CASSPGTSVTDTQYF
clone_size: few; v_call: TRBV10-3; j_call: TRBJ2-7; cdr3_aa: CAISERDEQYF
clone_size: NA; v_call: TRBV18; j_call: TRBJ2-7; cdr3_aa: CASSRGYYEQYF
clone_size: NA; v_call: TRBV9; j_call: TRBJ1-1; cdr3_aa: CASSPTTEMNTEAFF
clone_size: NA; v_call: TRBV5-4; j_call: TRBJ1-1; cdr3_aa: CASSLQGATEAFF
clone_size: few; v_call: TRBV7-9; j_call: TRBJ1-1; cdr3_aa: CASSLITGNTEAFF
clone_size: once; v_call: TRBV2; j_call: TRBJ2-7; cdr3_aa: CASRAQGFSAYEQYF
clone_size: NA; v_call: TRBV10-3; j_call: TRBJ2-3; cdr3_aa: CATTSREGGTDTQYF
clone_size: NA; v_call: TRBV19; j_call: TRBJ2-7; cdr3_aa: CASSRGGEAYEQYF
clone_size: NA; v_call: TRBV5-1; j_call: TRBJ2-5; cdr3_aa: CASSPSGTMETQYF
clone_size: NA; v_call: TRBV7-9; j_call: TRBJ2-2; cdr3_aa: CASSLSPLGAGELFF
clone_size: once; v_call: TRBV29-1; j_call: TRBJ2-3; cdr3_aa: CSVAGTSATDTQYF
clone_size: NA; v_call: TRBV5-1; j_call: TRBJ2-2; cdr3_aa: CASSALGTSGTGELFF
clone_size: NA; v_call: TRBV7-9; j_call: TRBJ2-4; cdr3_aa: CASSLEGIQYF
clone_size: once; v_call: TRBV30; j_call: TRBJ1-5; cdr3_aa: CAWSRQGTQPQHF
clone_size: NA; v_call: TRBV28; j_call: TRBJ2-3; cdr3_aa: CASSSWTSGSTDTQYF
clone_size: once; v_call: TRBV7-9; j_call: TRBJ2-2; cdr3_aa: CASSHKREGSAGAGELFF
clone_size: few; v_call: TRBV29-1; j_call: TRBJ1-1; cdr3_aa: CSVRQGDTEAFF
clone_size: NA; v_call: TRBV5-1; j_call: TRBJ1-1; cdr3_aa: CASSLSGTEMNTEAFF
clone_size: NA; v_call: TRBV19; j_call: TRBJ2-3; cdr3_aa: CASSMGQGADTQYF
clone_size: once; v_call: TRBV7-6; j_call: TRBJ2-7; cdr3_aa: CASSLGVSGTYEQYF
clone_size: NA; v_call: TRBV28; j_call: TRBJ2-7; cdr3_aa: CASSFSRPPYEQYF
clone_size: NA; v_call: TRBV7-2; j_call: TRBJ2-3; cdr3_aa: CASSLSGRLAGGDTQYF
clone_size: NA; v_call: TRBV7-3; j_call: TRBJ1-3; cdr3_aa: CASSSTGSGNTIYF
clone_size: NA; v_call: TRBV7-9; j_call: TRBJ2-5; cdr3_aa: CASSRPGGLETQYF
clone_size: once; v_call: TRBV4-3; j_call: TRBJ2-7; cdr3_aa: CASSQAVGSSYEQYF
clone_size: NA; v_call: TRBV21-1; j_call: TRBJ1-3; cdr3_aa: CASSKVGSYSGNTIYF
clone_size: NA; v_call: TRBV2; j_call: TRBJ1-5; cdr3_aa: CASSTGTGNQPQHF
clone_size: once; v_call: TRBV5-5; j_call: TRBJ2-7; cdr3_aa: CASSLGGTRYEQYF
clone_size: NA; v_call: TRBV29-1; j_call: TRBJ1-1; cdr3_aa: CSVLGARRGTEAFF
clone_size: NA; v_call: TRBV19; j_call: TRBJ2-2; cdr3_aa: CASNSPYGGKNTGELFF
clone_size: NA; v_call: TRBV7-9; j_call: TRBJ1-4; cdr3_aa: CASSFAGLNEKLFF
clone_size: NA; v_call: TRBV21-1; j_call: TRBJ2-7; cdr3_aa: CASPTGGDPFSSGSSYEQYF
clone_size: NA; v_call: TRBV30; j_call: TRBJ2-5; cdr3_aa: CAWSQGARETQYF
clone_size: few; v_call: TRBV4-2; j_call: TRBJ2-7; cdr3_aa: CASSQSGLAGSYEQYF
clone_size: few; v_call: TRBV2; j_call: TRBJ1-5; cdr3_aa: CASSDRVYQPQHF